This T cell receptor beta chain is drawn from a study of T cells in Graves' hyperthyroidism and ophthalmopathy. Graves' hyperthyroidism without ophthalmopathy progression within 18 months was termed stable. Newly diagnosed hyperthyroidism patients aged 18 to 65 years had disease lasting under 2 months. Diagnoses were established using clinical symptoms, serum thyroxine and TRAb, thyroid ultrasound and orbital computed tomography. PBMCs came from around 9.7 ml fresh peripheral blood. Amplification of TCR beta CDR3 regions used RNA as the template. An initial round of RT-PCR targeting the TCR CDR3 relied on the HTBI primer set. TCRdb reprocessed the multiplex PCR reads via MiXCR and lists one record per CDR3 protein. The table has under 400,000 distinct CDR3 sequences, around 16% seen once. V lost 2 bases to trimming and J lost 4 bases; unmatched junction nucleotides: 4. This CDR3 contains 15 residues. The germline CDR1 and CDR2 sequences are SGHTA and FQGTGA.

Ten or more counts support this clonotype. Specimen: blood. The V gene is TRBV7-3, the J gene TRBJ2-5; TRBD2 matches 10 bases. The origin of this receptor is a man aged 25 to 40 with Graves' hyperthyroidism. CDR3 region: CASSLGLAAGETQYF. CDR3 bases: TGTGCCAGCAGCTTAGGACTAGCGGCCGGAGAGACCCAGTACTTC.